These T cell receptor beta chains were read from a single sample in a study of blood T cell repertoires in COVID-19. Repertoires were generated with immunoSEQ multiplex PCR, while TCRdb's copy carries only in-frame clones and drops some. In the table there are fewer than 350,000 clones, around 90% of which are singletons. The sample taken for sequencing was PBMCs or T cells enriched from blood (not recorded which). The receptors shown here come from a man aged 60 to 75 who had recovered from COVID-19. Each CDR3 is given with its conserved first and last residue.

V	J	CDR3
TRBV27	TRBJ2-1	CASSFRGLGYNEQFF
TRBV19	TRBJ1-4	CASSINRGATNEKLFF
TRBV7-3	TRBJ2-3	CASSLTRARMDTQYF
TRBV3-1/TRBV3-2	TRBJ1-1	CASSQESYTEAFF
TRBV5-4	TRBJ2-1	CASSQVAGVSNEQFF
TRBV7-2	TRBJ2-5	CASSLSQRTGGAETQYF
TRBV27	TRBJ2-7	CASSLAGGGNEQYF
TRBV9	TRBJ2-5	CASSPQDRDRVHF
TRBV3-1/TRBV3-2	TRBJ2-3	CASSSAQGARVDTQYF
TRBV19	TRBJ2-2	CASRGRGLAGGSALFF
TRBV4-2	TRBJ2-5	CASSQGGGQETQYF
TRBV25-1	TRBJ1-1	CASSENRLTEAFF
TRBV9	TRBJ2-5	CASSVLAGLQETQYF
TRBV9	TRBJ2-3	CASSAKDTQYF
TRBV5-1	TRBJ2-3	CASSFSGQSTDTQYF
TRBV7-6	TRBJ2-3	CASSLGTSPDTQYF
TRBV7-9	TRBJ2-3	CASSLAFTSGSDTQYF
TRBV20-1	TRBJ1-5	CSASRMSGLYSNQPQHF
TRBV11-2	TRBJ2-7	CASTATGRYEQYF
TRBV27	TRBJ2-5	CASTEFRTGGLETQYF
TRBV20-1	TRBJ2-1	CSASTGEKAFF
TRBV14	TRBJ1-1	CASSQDLSGTPKAFF
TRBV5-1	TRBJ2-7	CASSPGQGAGRDEQYF
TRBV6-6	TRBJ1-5	CASYNGNQPQHF
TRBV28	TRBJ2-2	CASEGTNTGELFF
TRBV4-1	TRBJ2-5	CASSQMWTGGSQYF
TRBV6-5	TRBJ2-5	CATWKKAGGQTQYF
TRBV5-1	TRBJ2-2	CASSLTGGLAGDGELFF
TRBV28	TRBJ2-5	CASSLGDGAGETQYF
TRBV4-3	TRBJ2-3	CASSPGGSADTQYF
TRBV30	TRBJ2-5	CAGPLWYPGEKTQYF
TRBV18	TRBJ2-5	CASSPLQTSDQETQYF
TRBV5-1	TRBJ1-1	CASSYMTATNTEAFF
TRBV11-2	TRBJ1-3	CASSLAGSGNTIYF
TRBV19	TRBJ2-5	CASSTITGGPQETQYF
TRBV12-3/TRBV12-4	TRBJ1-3	CASKSLNTIYF
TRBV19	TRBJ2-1	CASSMDGPGLAGRSSYNEQFF
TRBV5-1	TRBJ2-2	CASGEQPGELFF
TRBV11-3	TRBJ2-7	CASSPSGRGDYEQYF
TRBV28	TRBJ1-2	CASSLVAANYGYTF
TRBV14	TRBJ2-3	CASSQESGADTQYF
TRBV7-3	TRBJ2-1	CASSLRTKVGEQFF
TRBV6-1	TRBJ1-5	CASSEAPGQTYSNQPQHF
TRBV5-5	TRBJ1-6	CASSLGLGGQNNSPLHF
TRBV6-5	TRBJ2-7	CASSYLSQGPKNEQYF
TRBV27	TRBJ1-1	CASSLTQGISEAFF
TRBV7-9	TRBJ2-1	CASSYRVLGNEQFF
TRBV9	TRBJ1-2	CASSETGTGAIGYTF
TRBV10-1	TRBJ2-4	CASSGGGAHIQYF
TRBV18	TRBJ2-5	CASSDQGRETQYF